A single sample gave rise to the 16 T cell receptor beta chains below, sequenced in a study of shared clonotypes between healthy human individuals. Clones were read by immunoSEQ multiplex PCR, and TCRdb kept only the in-frame ones, dropping some. Among about 1,900,000 clones listed, less than 95% were seen once. CD45RO-negative CD8 cells positively selected for CCR7 made up the naive population, which excluded terminally differentiated effector memory CD45RA+ cells. The sample consisted of naive CD8+ T cells sorted from blood. These receptors all come from a man aged 18 to 30 in good health.

This chain joins TRBV25-1 and TRBJ2-5; D not resolved. CDR3 length: 13 residues. V was clipped by 1 base and J by 3 bases, with 6 bases between them. In germline, CDR1 is MGHDK, CDR2 SYGVNS. The DNA of the CDR3 is TGTGCCAGCAGTGAATGGCTAGAAGAGACCCAGTACTTC. Protein product: CASSEWLEETQYF. Full variable domain (outside the CDR3, taken from reference TRBV25-1 and TRBJ2-5): EADIYQTPRYLVIGTGKKITLECSQTMGHDKMYWYQQDPGMELHLIHYSYGVNSTEKGDLSSESTVSRIRTEHFPLTLESARPSHTSQYLCASSEWLEETQYFGPGTRLLVL.

This sequence joins TRBV5-1 and TRBJ2-7; D gene unclear. Germline V gene data show CDR1 as SGHRS and CDR2 as YFSETQ. The CDR3 runs to 12 residues. V lost 1 base and J 5 bases, leaving 7 bases between the germline ends. The chain's CDR3 is CASSLFWDEQYF. The CDR3 DNA follows: TGCGCCAGCAGCTTGTTCTGGGACGAGCAGTACTTC.

This chain uses TRBV2 with TRBJ2-7; D remains unclear. CDR1 is SNHLY, CDR2 FYNNEI, per germline. The CDR3 spans 16 residues. The ends were cut back, 4 bases at V and 0 bases at J, with 16 bases in the middle. CDR3 DNA sequence: TGTGCCAGCAGTGGAGAGGAGCTCACAAGCTCCTACGAGCAGTACTTC. As protein: CASSGEELTSSYEQYF.

The V call is TRBV6-6, the J call TRBJ2-7; the D gene is possibly TRBD2 (6 bases). V was clipped by 8 bases and J by 2 bases, with 16 bases between them. CDR3 length: 14 amino acids. The germline V gene has CDR1 MNHNY and CDR2 SVGAGI (reference sequence). The DNA of the CDR3 is TGTGCCAGCGCCGACGGGGGAGAGACCTACGAGCAGTACTTC. It is translated as CASADGGETYEQYF.

CDR3 sequence: CASSYGLAGGSYEQYF. The CDR3 DNA reads as TGTGCCAGCAGTTACGGACTAGCGGGGGGGTCCTACGAGCAGTACTTC. V gene TRBV27 combines with J gene TRBJ2-7, with 15 bases identical to TRBD2. Germline V gene sequence: CDR1 MNHEY, CDR2 SMNVEV (reference sequence). The CDR3 totals 16 residues. V trimming: 4 bases; J trimming: 1 base; junction bases outside the gene matches: 2.

This chain connects TRBV27 to TRBJ2-7; possibly TRBD1 for D (6 bases). CDR3 size: 14 residues. Trimming removed 6 bases at V and 2 bases at J, with 14 bases between. Germline V CDR1 and CDR2: MNHEY, SMNVEV (reference sequence). This CDR3 reads CASRLTGAPYEQYF. The CDR3 nucleotides read TGTGCCAGCAGGCTGACAGGTGCCCCCTACGAGCAGTACTTC.

This chain uses TRBV30 with TRBJ2-7, with D possibly matching TRBD1 (6 bases). Germline values: CDR1 GTSNPN, CDR2 SVGIG (reference sequence). The V end lost 2 bases, the J end lost 6 bases, and 11 bases lay between the germline ends. This CDR3 spans 12 amino acids. The CDR3 is CAWSIQGPEQYF. The CDR3 DNA follows: TGTGCCTGGAGTATTCAGGGGCCCGAGCAGTACTTC.

The gene calls are TRBV11-2 and TRBJ2-7; D unclear. With 5 bases removed from V and 6 bases from J, the gap between germline ends came to 8 bases. CDR1 and CDR2 from the germline V gene are SGHAT and FQNNGV. The CDR3 has 11 amino acids. CDR3 amino acids: CASSHNPEQYF. The CDR3 region has the DNA TGTGCCAGCAGCCATAACCCCGAGCAGTACTTC.

The CDR3 DNA is TGTGCCAGCCCCCTTGGACTAATATTTGGGAAGACCCAGTACTTC. Translated, it gives CASPLGLIFGKTQYF. The V and J genes are TRBV21-1 and TRBJ2-5; the listed D gene, TRBD2, was not tested against the DNA. TRBV21-1 counts as a pseudogene. The CDR3 contains 15 residues.

The chain couples TRBV7-3 to TRBJ1-1; tentative D call: TRBD1 (6 bases). The germline V gene has CDR1 SGHTA and CDR2 FQGTGA. With 5 bases removed from V and 8 bases from J, the gap between germline ends came to 18 bases. The CDR3 extends over 14 amino acids. DNA of the CDR3: TGTGCCAGCAGCCCGTTTGGGGGGGCTTTAGAAGCTTTCTTT. The encoded protein is CASSPFGGALEAFF.

The chain couples TRBV9 to TRBJ2-7; possible D gene TRBD1, 6 bases. CDR3 length: 13 residues. Trimming left V 7 bases short and J 0 bases short, with 11 bases between. Germline assignment: CDR1 SGDLS and CDR2 YYNGEE. The CDR3 nucleotides are TGTGCCAGCGGGAAGGACAGCTCCTACGAGCAGTACTTC. Translated: CASGKDSSYEQYF.

The chain carries TRBV7-9 and TRBJ1-6; 7 nucleotides line up with TRBD1. Germline CDR1 is SEHNR and CDR2 is FQNEAQ (reference sequence). There are 15 residues in the CDR3. The V and J ends lost 4 bases and 9 bases, in that order; junction bases with no gene match: 9. In nucleotides, the CDR3 is TGTGCCAGCAGCTCCCCTCAGGGGGTGCGTTCACCCCTCCACTTT. It codes for CASSSPQGVRSPLHF.

This chain connects TRBV7-9 to TRBJ2-1, with D perhaps TRBD2 (5 bases). Trimming took off 1 base at V and 4 bases at J, with 8 bases between the two ends. The CDR3 extends over 14 amino acids. Per the germline V gene, CDR1 is SEHNR and CDR2 is FQNEAQ (reference sequence). The CDR3 DNA reads TGTGCCAGCAGCTTAGACGGGAAATACAATGAGCAGTTCTTC. It specifies CASSLDGKYNEQFF.

In its sample, this clone was seen once. V usage is TRBV18 and J usage is TRBJ2-5, with D possibly being TRBD2 (6 bases). The ends were cut back, 2 bases at V and 3 bases at J, with 16 bases in the middle. CDR1 KGHSH and CDR2 LQKENI come from the germline V gene. The CDR3 is 16 amino acids. This CDR3 is CASSPNPGTREETQYF. For the CDR3, the DNA is TGTGCCAGCTCACCAAATCCAGGGACTCGGGAAGAGACCCAGTACTTC.

About this clone: Other DNA sequences in this sample translate to the same CDR3. The chain links TRBV5-5 to TRBJ2-7, with 7 bases fitting TRBD1. Per germline, CDR1 SGHKS and CDR2 YYEKEE (reference sequence). The V and J ends lost 3 bases and 1 base, in that order; junction bases with no gene match: 1. The CDR3 extends over 13 amino acids. The CDR3 sequence: CASSWGQSYEQYF. The CDR3 DNA sequence: TGTGCCAGCAGCTGGGGACAGTCCTACGAGCAGTACTTC. The full variable domain, in which reference TRBV5-5 and TRBJ2-7 provide the parts outside the CDR3, is DAGVTQSPTHLIKTRGQQVTLRCSPISGHKSVSWYQQVLGQGPQFIFQYYEKEERGRGNFPDRFSARQFPNYSSELNVNALLLGDSALYLCASSWGQSYEQYFGPGTRLTVT.

This clone showed up just a few times. Other DNA sequences within the sample encode an identical CDR3. The chain recombines TRBV27 with TRBJ2-7, with D perhaps matching TRBD2 (6 bases). CDR1 MNHEY and CDR2 SMNVEV come from the germline V gene (reference sequence). The CDR3 is 14 residues long. Trimming left V 3 bases short and J 0 bases short, with 9 bases between. In DNA, the CDR3 is TGTGCCAGCAGTTTTGGGGGGTCCTCCTACGAGCAGTACTTC. Amino acids: CASSFGGSSYEQYF.